This T cell receptor beta chain was obtained from a study of blood T cell repertoires in COVID-19. At the level of the study: Sites in the United States, Italy and Spain provided acute and convalescent COVID-19 samples.

Original methodology: Estimation of nucleated cell counts was performed using reference gene primer amplification. The assay was immunoSEQ multiplex PCR, and TCRdb's table has in-frame clones only and misses some. V and J calls and clone size are those listed in that table; D and trimming were worked out from the DNA. Of approximately 180,000 clones listed, roughly 82% were seen once; the top ten hold approximately 9.1%. Trimming left V 5 bases short and J 4 bases short, with 9 bases between. Germline V gives CDR1 SGHTA, CDR2 FQGNSA. CDR3 length equals 12 residues. The clonotype was recovered from a woman between 65 and 79 years old with acute or convalescent COVID-19. Material for sequencing was peripheral blood. The chain joins TRBV7-2 to TRBJ2-7; D is unresolved. This CDR3 reads CASSLQFYEQYF. DNA for the CDR3: TGTGCCAGCAGCCTGCAGTTTTACGAGCAGTACTTC.